Presented here are 17 T cell receptor beta chains from one specimen sequenced in a study of cytomegalovirus exposure and HLA in healthy donors. Sequencing used immunoSEQ multiplex PCR; TCRdb keeps in-frame clones, though not all of them. The sample carries 130,000 or so clones, about nine tenths recorded once. The sequenced material came from PBMCs. The receptors were sampled from a woman aged 25-40 years in good health and CMV-seropositive.

This rearrangement joins TRBV5-8 to TRBJ2-5, with 15 bases matching TRBD2. V lost 4 bases, J lost 5 bases, and 9 bases stayed unmatched. CDR1 and CDR2 (germline): SGHTS, YDEGEE. This CDR3 has 17 amino acids. CDR3 protein: CASSPGTSGGPRETQYF. In DNA form, the CDR3 reads TGTGCCAGCAGCCCCGGGACTAGCGGGGGGCCCCGGGAGACCCAGTACTTC.

The V and J genes are TRBV18 and TRBJ1-1, with 9 bases identical to TRBD1. This CDR3 comprises 17 residues. V lost 5 bases and J lost 4; bases outside the gene matches: 14. Germline CDR1 and CDR2: KGHSH and LQKENI. The CDR3 protein is CASSAPLSRDRATEAFF. CDR3 coding DNA: TGTGCCAGCTCAGCCCCTCTCTCCCGGGACAGGGCCACTGAAGCTTTCTTT.

V is TRBV7-2 and J is TRBJ1-1; D is ambiguous. The ends were cut back, 3 bases at V and 10 bases at J, with 12 bases in the middle. CDR3 length: 12 residues. From germline, CDR1 is SGHTA and CDR2 FQGNSA. The CDR3 nucleotides are TGTGCCAGCAGCTTGGACCGTCGGGGAGCTTTCTTT. Its translation: CASSLDRRGAFF. Full variable domain (outside the CDR3, taken from reference TRBV7-2 and TRBJ1-1): GAGVSQSPSNKVTEKGKDVELRCDPISGHTALYWYRQSLGQGLEFLIYFQGNSAPDKSGLPSDRFSAERTGGSVSTLTIQRTQQEDSAVYLCASSLDRRGAFFGQGTRLTVV.

V and J are TRBV5-1 and TRBJ2-1; possibly TRBD2 for D (5 bases). The germline CDR1 and CDR2 sequences are SGHRS and YFSETQ. This CDR3 has 16 residues. V was shortened by 4 bases and J by 2 bases, with 16 bases between the two germline ends. This chain's CDR3 is CASSQMGVPAYNEQFF. Here the CDR3 DNA reads TGCGCCAGCAGCCAGATGGGAGTCCCCGCCTACAATGAGCAGTTCTTC.

V is TRBV28 and J is TRBJ1-5; the D is unclear. The V end was cut by 6 bases, the J end by 6 bases, with 9 bases between. This CDR3 has 12 amino acids. Per the germline V gene, CDR1 is MDHEN and CDR2 is SYDVKM. The CDR3 here is CASSLLLQPQHF. CDR3 bases: TGTGCCAGCAGCCTACTACTTCAGCCCCAGCATTTT.

This clone was counted a few times. DNA for the CDR3: TGTGCCAGCAGTGGGGACAGGGGGCTGCGCGGCTACACCTTC. It encodes CASSGDRGLRGYTF. The V and J genes are TRBV6-5 and TRBJ1-2, with 12 bases lining up with TRBD1. V lost 5 bases, J lost 8 bases, and 6 bases stayed unmatched. Germline lookup yields CDR1 MNHEY and CDR2 SVGAGI. This CDR3 is built from 14 residues.

This chain joins TRBV2 and TRBJ2-7, with 7 bases that match TRBD2. Losses at the gene ends were 3 bases for V and 2 bases for J; bases not matched to a gene: 7. Germline V gene data show CDR1 as SNHLY and CDR2 as FYNNEI. The CDR3 length is 15 residues. The CDR3 nucleotides are TGTGCCAGCAGTGAGATTAGCGGGTCCACCTACGAGCAGTACTTC. It specifies CASSEISGSTYEQYF.

The rearrangement uses TRBV5-6 and TRBJ1-1, with D possibly TRBD1 on 6 matching bases. This CDR3 spans 12 amino acids. Looked up from germline, CDR1 is SGHDT and CDR2 is YYEEEE. Trimming took off 4 bases at V and 8 bases at J, with 12 bases between the two ends. CDR3 DNA sequence: TGTGCCAGCAGCCAGGGGCCCTCGGAAGCTTTCTTT. This encodes CASSQGPSEAFF.

About this clone: This CDR3 is also generated by other DNA sequences in the sample. V gene TRBV6-4 combines with J gene TRBJ2-2, with D uncertain. The V gene lost 0 bases and the J gene lost 5 bases, with 4 bases spanning the gap. CDR3 length equals 13 residues. The germline gives CDR1 MRHNA, CDR2 SNTAGT. CDR3 sequence: CASSDSSTGELFF. DNA for the CDR3: TGTGCCAGCAGTGACTCGAGTACCGGGGAGCTGTTTTTT.

The chain is built from TRBV6-1 and TRBJ2-2; tentative D call: TRBD2 (5 bases). Trimming pared 6 bases from V and 4 bases from J, leaving 15 bases between. This CDR3 contains 15 residues. Germline V lookup: CDR1 MNHNS, CDR2 SASEGT. This CDR3 is CASSLYIGVTGELFF. CDR3 in DNA: TGTGCCAGCAGCCTGTATATCGGGGTCACCGGGGAGCTGTTTTTT.

J is TRBJ2-1 and V is TRBV4-1, with TRBD2 as a possible D gene (5 bases). CDR3 size: 17 residues. Germline V gene lookup returns CDR1 MGHRA and CDR2 YSYEKL. V was trimmed by 2 bases and J by 2 bases, leaving 16 bases between them. The CDR3 sequence: CASSQYSDGEPYNEQFF. The CDR3, as DNA: TGCGCCAGCAGCCAATACAGCGATGGGGAGCCCTACAATGAGCAGTTCTTC.

V gene TRBV6-5 combines with J gene TRBJ2-7; 9 bases fit TRBD1. The CDR3 extends over 16 amino acids. V was pared by 1 base and J by 2 bases, with 6 bases of the junction left unmatched. The V gene's germline CDR1 is MNHEY and CDR2 SVGAGI. The CDR3 protein is CASSYLRTGAAYEQYF. CDR3 DNA: TGTGCCAGCAGTTACTTGAGGACAGGGGCGGCCTACGAGCAGTACTTC.

This rearrangement joins TRBV10-3 to TRBJ2-7, with 9 bases identical to TRBD1. Per the germline V gene, CDR1 is ENHRY and CDR2 is SYGVKD. The CDR3 totals 13 residues. V lost 4 bases, J lost 4 bases, and 2 bases stayed unmatched. CDR3 coding DNA: TGTGCCATCAGTGGACAGGGGGAATACGAGCAGTACTTC. Translated, it gives CAISGQGEYEQYF.

V usage is TRBV28 and J usage is TRBJ2-4, with a tentative D call TRBD2 (6 bases). The CDR3 contains 17 residues. V shed 5 bases and J shed 8 bases, with 25 bases lying between them. Germline V lookup: CDR1 MDHEN, CDR2 SYDVKM. CDR3: CASSLRRDSGTMDIQYF. CDR3 sequence (DNA): TGTGCCAGCAGTCTCCGCCGGGACTCCGGGACGATGGACATTCAGTACTTC.

The J gene is TRBJ2-3, the V gene TRBV2; D not certain. The V end lost 3 bases, the J end lost 6 bases, and 10 bases lay between the germline ends. The germline V gene encodes CDR1 SNHLY and CDR2 FYNNEI. The CDR3 runs 13 residues. The CDR3 nucleotides are TGTGCCAGCAGTGATGAGTCCTTGGATACGCAGTATTTT. Its translation is CASSDESLDTQYF.

This chain joins TRBV20-1 and TRBJ1-2; D is unresolved. There are 11 residues in the CDR3. In germline, CDR1 is DFQATT, CDR2 SNEGSKA (reference sequence). The germline V and J ends were trimmed by 7 bases and 0 bases, with 6 bases remaining between them. The CDR3 is CSVQSNYGYTF. In DNA, the CDR3 is TGCAGTGTTCAGTCTAACTATGGCTACACCTTC.

CDR3: CASSFGQYNEQFF. The CDR3 DNA reads TGTGCCAGCAGCTTCGGACAGTACAATGAGCAGTTCTTC. The chain recombines TRBV16 with TRBJ2-1; perhaps TRBD1 as D (6 bases). Germline V CDR1 and CDR2: KGHSY, FQNENV. The V gene lost 5 bases and the J gene lost 4 bases, with 9 bases spanning the gap. This CDR3 has 13 residues.